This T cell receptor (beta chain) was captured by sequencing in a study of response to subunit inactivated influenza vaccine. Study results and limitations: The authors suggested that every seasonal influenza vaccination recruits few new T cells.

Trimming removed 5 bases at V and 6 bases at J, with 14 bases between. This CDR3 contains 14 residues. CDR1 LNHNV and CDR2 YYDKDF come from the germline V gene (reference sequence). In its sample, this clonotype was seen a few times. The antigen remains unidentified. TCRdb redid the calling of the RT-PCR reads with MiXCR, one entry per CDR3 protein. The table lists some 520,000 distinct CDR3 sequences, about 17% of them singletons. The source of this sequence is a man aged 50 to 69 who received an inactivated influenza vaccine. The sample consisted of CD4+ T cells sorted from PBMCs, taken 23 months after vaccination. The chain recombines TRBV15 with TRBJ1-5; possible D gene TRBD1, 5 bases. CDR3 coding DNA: TGTGCCACCAGCGGCGGGACCCCAGGTCAGCCCCAGCATTTT. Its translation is CATSGGTPGQPQHF.